The 9 T cell receptor beta chains below come from one sample, sequenced in a study of CD8 T cells in Susac syndrome. When the RNA was reverse transcribed, random hexamers were used with an input of about 0.5 to 1 ug. TCRdb reanalysed the immunoSEQ multiplex PCR reads using MiXCR and keeps one entry per CDR3 protein. Altogether approximately 170,000 distinct CDR3 sequences are present, roughly 94% being singletons, with the ten largest covering 0.075% to 0.095%. Specimen: CD4+ T cells from PBMCs. The receptors here all came from a human donor with multiple sclerosis.

The rearrangement joins TRBV11-2 to TRBJ2-7, with a weak D call TRBD2 (6 bases). CDR1 and CDR2 (germline): SGHAT, FQNNGV. The CDR3 has 14 amino acids. Trimming took 6 bases from V and 5 from J, leaving 17 bases between them. DNA of the CDR3: TGTGCCAGCAGGCGGGGTGGGGGAACCCACGAGCAGTACTTC. Amino acids: CASRRGGGTHEQYF.

V usage is TRBV29-1 and J usage is TRBJ1-3; D possibly corresponds to TRBD1 (5 bases). V was shortened by 4 bases and J by 2 bases, with 9 bases between the two germline ends. Germline V gene data show CDR1 as SQVTM and CDR2 as ANQGSEA. CDR3 size: 13 residues. The CDR3 reads CSVGTSTGNTIYF. The CDR3 nucleotides are TGCAGCGTTGGGACAAGCACTGGAAACACCATATATTTT.

The CDR3 loop is CASSSPSLGHNEQFF. The DNA for the CDR3 is TGTGCCAGCAGTTCCCCTAGCCTCGGTCACAATGAGCAGTTCTTC. The chain joins TRBV27 to TRBJ2-1; the D gene is possibly TRBD2 (5 bases). The germline CDR1 and CDR2 sequences are MNHEY and SMNVEV (reference sequence). CDR3 length: 15 amino acids. The V end was cut by 4 bases, the J end by 5 bases, with 15 bases between.

This chain links TRBV29-1 with TRBJ2-5; 7 bases are a match to TRBD2. This CDR3 contains 12 residues. The ends lost 4 bases at V and 2 bases at J; junction bases unmatched: 1. Per the germline V gene, CDR1 is SQVTM and CDR2 is ANQGSEA. The CDR3 loop reads CSVVRGQETQYF. The CDR3 coding sequence is TGCAGCGTTGTGCGGGGGCAAGAGACCCAGTACTTC.

This clonotype was recorded once. This chain links TRBV6-5 with TRBJ2-7; possible D gene TRBD2, 5 bases. This CDR3 has 16 amino acids. V lost 2 bases to trimming and J lost 0 bases, with 14 bases between them. The germline CDR1 and CDR2 sequences are MNHEY and SVGAGI. Written as DNA, the CDR3 is TGTGCCAGCAGTTACCGTGGGAGCGCGAGCTCCTACGAGCAGTACTTC. It codes for CASSYRGSASSYEQYF.

The chain uses TRBV12-3 or TRBV12-4 and TRBJ1-1; D unresolved. CDR3 length equals 12 residues. V was clipped by 6 bases and J by 2 bases, with 7 bases between them. The CDR3 here is CASSRVNTEAFF. CDR3 nucleotide sequence: TGTGCCAGCAGCAGAGTTAACACTGAAGCTTTCTTT.

This chain connects TRBV28 to TRBJ2-1; D remains ambiguous. The CDR3 loop spans 11 amino acids. The V end was cut by 7 bases, the J end by 9 bases, with 10 bases between. CDR1 is MDHEN, CDR2 SYDVKM, per germline. The CDR3 reads CASKGSGEQFF. In DNA form, the CDR3 reads TGTGCCAGCAAAGGGTCAGGTGAGCAGTTCTTC.

This chain joins TRBV30 and TRBJ2-3; D may be TRBD2 (7 bases). V gave up 1 base and J gave up 3 bases, with 17 bases separating them. Germline CDR1 is GTSNPN and CDR2 is SVGIG (reference sequence). The CDR3 is 16 amino acids. CDR3 sequence (DNA): TGTGCCTGGAGTGACGTTGGGGGGGCCAGGACAGATACGCAGTATTTT. This encodes CAWSDVGGARTDTQYF. The full variable domain, with the rest looked up from reference TRBV30 and TRBJ2-3, is SQTIHQWPATLVQPVGSPLSLECTVEGTSNPNLYWYRQAAGRGLQLLFYSVGIGQISSEVPQNLSASRPQDRQFILSSKKLLLSDSGFYLCAWSDVGGARTDTQYFGPGTRLTVL.

In the case of this clonotype: Relative to the germline gene, one junction end is altered; a read error may explain this. The V and J genes are TRBV29-1 and TRBJ2-3, with 7 bases fitting TRBD2. This CDR3 has 13 residues. CDR1 is SQVTM and CDR2 is ANQGSEA in the germline V gene. Written as DNA, the CDR3 is TGCAGCGGTTCCCAGACTAGCACCGATACGCAGTATTTT. Translation: CSGSQTSTDTQYF.